These T cell receptor beta chains were read from a single sample in a study of shared clonotypes between healthy human individuals. This table comes from immunoSEQ multiplex PCR, and its TCRdb copy is limited to in-frame clones, with some not included. The table lists nearly 1,000,000 clones, about 80% of them singletons, with approximately 1.5% in the top ten. Material: memory CD4+ T cells sorted from blood. The receptors originated from a man aged 18 to 29 in good health. Each CDR3 is given with its conserved first and last residue. Only part of the rows carry a size: once, few, many, or a class if the clone is expanded.

CASSSARQGGNEKLFF	TRBJ1-4	.	16	TRBV5-4
CASSPGTIGGTGELFF	TRBJ2-2	.	16	TRBV11-2
CASSPPGQETQYF	TRBJ2-5	.	13	TRBV6-5
CASTISGTEAFF	TRBJ1-1	.	12	TRBV2
CASSQEGQKGGYTF	TRBJ1-2	few	14	TRBV4-3
CASSRLGLAETIVAKNIQYF	TRBJ2-4	.	20	TRBV5-1
CSVTPGGAGNYGYTF	TRBJ1-2	.	15	TRBV29-1
CSVEVLGVYEQYF	TRBJ2-7	.	13	TRBV29-1
CASSLYENEQFF	TRBJ2-1	.	12	TRBV9
CASSMQGNTRSTNQPQHF	TRBJ1-5	.	18	TRBV19
CASKRTGEEAFF	TRBJ1-1	.	12	TRBV5-1
CASSFSGSAGDEQFF	TRBJ2-1	.	15	TRBV7-2
CASRRRDGLYEQYF	TRBJ2-7	.	14	TRBV5-1
CASSDKSPQMNTEAFF	TRBJ1-1	.	16	TRBV2
CASSIQLNTEAFF	TRBJ1-1	few	13	TRBV5-1
CASSQEGAGGPNTGELFF	TRBJ2-2	.	18	TRBV4-1
CASSQDRAAGGAGGYTF	TRBJ1-2	.	17	TRBV4-1
CAWKGTGELFF	TRBJ2-2	many	11	TRBV30
CASSYAGFNSPLHF	TRBJ1-6	.	14	TRBV6-6
CATTALFTDTQYF	TRBJ2-3	.	13	TRBV7-8
CASSVEQGKYNEQFF	TRBJ2-1	.	15	TRBV9
CASSEAGNQPQHF	TRBJ1-5	many	13	TRBV6-1
CASSLGEQGAAYNEQFF	TRBJ2-1	.	17	TRBV11-3
CASSLAGDLSYEQYF	TRBJ2-7	.	15	TRBV7-9
CASSPAMNEQFF	TRBJ2-1	few	12	TRBV7-8
CASSLVSGTAIRSSNQPQHF	TRBJ1-5	.	20	TRBV7-8
CASSFGVSGQPQHF	TRBJ1-5	once	14	TRBV7-2
CASSSQQGLMTSSYNEQFF	TRBJ2-1	.	19	TRBV7-3
CASSLRVDTEAFF	TRBJ1-1	.	13	TRBV5-8
CASSLDLGEAFF	TRBJ1-1	.	12	TRBV7-8
CAISESGDPEAFF	TRBJ1-1	.	13	TRBV10-3
CASSEGVNGNTEAFF	TRBJ1-1	many	15	TRBV5-1
CASTVQGSNQPQHF	TRBJ1-5	.	14	TRBV19
CASSEVAAHFQETQYF	TRBJ2-5	.	16	TRBV10-1
CASSVRTLGATEAFF	TRBJ1-1	many	15	TRBV11-2
CASNSGTGGKNEQYF	TRBJ2-7	.	15	TRBV19
CASSLGGNGNQPQHF	TRBJ1-5	.	15	TRBV28
CSVDQGSTDTQYF	TRBJ2-3	.	13	TRBV29-1
CASSSGTDTQYF	TRBJ2-3	.	12	TRBV28
CASSPGDTQYF	TRBJ2-3	.	11	TRBV11-3
CASSWGGQGGTEAFF	TRBJ1-1	few	15	TRBV6-6
CASSLRDSSNTGELFF	TRBJ2-2	.	16	TRBV7-6
CASSDRGLLRDEQFF	TRBJ2-1	.	15	TRBV6-1
CASSVSPNTGELFF	TRBJ2-2	few	14	TRBV9
CASSLGDSGNTIYF	TRBJ1-3	.	14	TRBV5-1
CAWRGQVSGELFF	TRBJ2-2	few	13	TRBV30
CAWSVQPSYNEQFF	TRBJ2-1	.	14	TRBV30
CSVVLAGTTEQYF	TRBJ2-7	.	13	TRBV29-1
CASSSAGDAGNTIYF	TRBJ1-3	.	15	TRBV5-1
CASSVIRADSTDTQYF	TRBJ2-3	.	16	TRBV2